This TCR beta chain was profiled in a study of blood T cell dynamics during melanoma immunotherapy. As for the study in general: Metastatic melanoma patients received first-line pembrolizumab or nivolumab plus ipilimumab.

The time point: week 3, after first cycle of checkpoint inhibitor. Response was assessed by RECIST 1.1 at 12 weeks, except a couple of rapid progressors. Trimming left V 6 bases short and J 1 base short, with 12 bases between. CDR3 length: 14 amino acids. The germline V gene encodes CDR1 MDHEN and CDR2 SYDVKM. Sequencing used immunoSEQ multiplex PCR; TCRdb keeps in-frame clones, though not all of them. The sample yields about 7,600 clones, under 90% seen once. The sequencing used blood, collected from a patient treated with checkpoint blockade. The TCR sequence derives from a human donor with melanoma. The chain is built from TRBV28 and TRBJ1-1; D ambiguous. The CDR3 region is CASRQRQTNTEAFF. The CDR3 DNA sequence: TGTGCCAGCAGACAAAGACAAACGAACACTGAAGCTTTCTTT.